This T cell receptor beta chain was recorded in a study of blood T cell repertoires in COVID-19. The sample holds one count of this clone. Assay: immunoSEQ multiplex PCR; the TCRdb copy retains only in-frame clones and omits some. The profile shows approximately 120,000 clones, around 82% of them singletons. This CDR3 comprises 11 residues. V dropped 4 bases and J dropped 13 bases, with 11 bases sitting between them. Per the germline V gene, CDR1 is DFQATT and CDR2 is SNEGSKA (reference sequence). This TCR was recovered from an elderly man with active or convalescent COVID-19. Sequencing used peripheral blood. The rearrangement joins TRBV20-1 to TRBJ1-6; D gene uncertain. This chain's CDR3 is CSAIVLVPLHF. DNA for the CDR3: TGCAGTGCTATTGTTCTTGTGCCCCTCCACTTT.